The sequence of this T cell receptor beta chain was determined in a study of human T cells and chemical hapten exposure. The time point is: patch test 2, 6 weeks after DPC sensitization. Treatment meaning: therapeutic diphenylcyclopropenone sensitization with weekly scalp DPC. Patches went on only after blood had been drawn each time. Study-wide results and limits: As patch test score rose, PT1 expanded TCR counts tended to rise as well.

V shed 0 bases, J shed 8 bases, and the junction held 7 bases outside the gene matches. Per germline, CDR1 SEHNR and CDR2 FQNEAQ (reference sequence). CDR3 length: 15 amino acids. This clonotype was observed a few times. The antigen is undetermined. TCRdb reanalysed the RACE reads using MiXCR and keeps one entry per CDR3 protein. The profile covers 350,000 to 400,000 distinct CDR3 sequences, with around 6% appearing a single time and over 5.5% taken by the ten largest. The sequenced sample was whole blood, obtained in connection with sensitization to the hapten diphenylcyclopropenone (DPC). The receptor comes from a woman aged 18-29 years with alopecia areata. Some clones in this sample may be carry-over from other donors' samples. The V and J genes are TRBV7-9 and TRBJ2-3; TRBD2 aligns across 8 bases. The CDR3, as DNA: TGTGCCAGCAGCTTAGCCGGGACTAGTGTTGTTACGCAGTATTTT. This translates into CASSLAGTSVVTQYF. The whole variable domain, filled in from reference TRBV7-9 and TRBJ2-3, reads DTGVSQNPRHKITKRGQNVTFRCDPISEHNRLYWYRQTLGQGPEFLTYFQNEAQLEKSRLLSDRFSAERPKGSFSTLEIQRTEQGDSAMYLCASSLAGTSVVTQYFGPGTRLTVL.